This paragraph reports one TCR beta chain. Individual cDNA molecules in this library carried unique molecular identifiers. TCRdb reanalysed the RACE reads using MiXCR and keeps one entry per CDR3 protein. The data show over 300,000 distinct CDR3 sequences, about 5.1% seen once. The CDR3 loop spans 15 amino acids. Germline loops: CDR1 KGHSH, CDR2 LQKENI. V was shortened by 1 base and J by 2 bases, with 11 bases between the two germline ends. The time point: pre-sensitization, week 0. Treatment reported: therapeutic diphenylcyclopropenone sensitization with weekly scalp DPC. The donor pool consisted of alopecia patients aged 18 to 70 years, considered suitable for DPC. The sample is drawn from a study of human T cells and chemical hapten exposure. Study details: Patch tests of 0.01% DPC on the upper back were read at 6 days.

The starting material was whole blood, obtained in connection with sensitization to the hapten diphenylcyclopropenone (DPC). This TCR came from a woman aged 45-59 years with alopecia areata. Some clones in this sample may be carry-over from other donors' samples. The V gene is TRBV18, the J gene TRBJ2-5; D is uncertain. The CDR3 nucleotides read TGTGCCAGCTCACCACAATGGACGGTACAAGAGACCCAGTACTTC. Translated: CASSPQWTVQETQYF. Supplemented by reference TRBV18 and TRBJ2-5, the full variable domain reads NAGVMQNPRHLVRRRGQEARLRCSPMKGHSHVYWYRQLPEEGLKFMVYLQKENIIDESGMPKERFSAEFPKEGPSILRIQQVVRGDSAAYFCASSPQWTVQETQYFGPGTRLLVL.